The entry that follows covers one TCR beta chain sequence. The sample comes from a study of blood T cell repertoires in COVID-19. Authors' processing steps: The authors estimated nucleated cell counts from reference gene primer amplification. Profiled with immunoSEQ multiplex PCR; TCRdb holds only in-frame clones, not every one. V and J calls and clone size come straight from that table; D and trimming were deduced from the DNA. The repertoire has 30,000 to 35,000 clones, 83% of them found once; the top ten carry 3% to 4%. The sequencing input was peripheral blood. The TCR sequence derives from a man aged 45-65 years with acute or convalescent COVID-19.

The CDR3 sequence: CASSLGREGVDEQYF. The CDR3 DNA reads TGTGCCAGCAGCTTAGGCAGGGAGGGGGTCGACGAGCAGTACTTC. V is TRBV7-9 and J is TRBJ2-7, with TRBD2 as a possible D gene (7 bases). The CDR3 loop spans 15 amino acids. The V and J ends lost 1 base and 5 bases respectively, with 15 bases between them. Per the germline V gene, CDR1 is SEHNR and CDR2 is FQNEAQ (reference sequence).